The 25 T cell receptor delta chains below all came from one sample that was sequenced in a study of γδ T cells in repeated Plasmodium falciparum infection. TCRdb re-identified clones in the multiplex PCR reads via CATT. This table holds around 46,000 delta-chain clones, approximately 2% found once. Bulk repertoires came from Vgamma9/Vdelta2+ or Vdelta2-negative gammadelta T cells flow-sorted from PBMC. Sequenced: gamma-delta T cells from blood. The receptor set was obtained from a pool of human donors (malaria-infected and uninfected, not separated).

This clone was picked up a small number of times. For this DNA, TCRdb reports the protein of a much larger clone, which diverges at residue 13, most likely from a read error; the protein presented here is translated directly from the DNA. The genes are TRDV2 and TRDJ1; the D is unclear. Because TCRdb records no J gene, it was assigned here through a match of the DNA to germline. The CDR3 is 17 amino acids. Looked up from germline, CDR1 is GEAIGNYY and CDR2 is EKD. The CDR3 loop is CACDTVGQPDHTNKLIF. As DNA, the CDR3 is TGTGCCTGTGACACCGTGGGACAGCCAGACCACACCAATAAACTCATCTTT.

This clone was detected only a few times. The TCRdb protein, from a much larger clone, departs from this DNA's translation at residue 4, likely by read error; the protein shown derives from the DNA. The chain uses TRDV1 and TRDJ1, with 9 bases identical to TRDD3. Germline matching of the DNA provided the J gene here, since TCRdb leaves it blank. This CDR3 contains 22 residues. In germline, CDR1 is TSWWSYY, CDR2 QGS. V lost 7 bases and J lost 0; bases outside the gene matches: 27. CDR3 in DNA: TGTGCTCTTGAGGCTCCTATCCACCGAGTCCCGTACTGGGGGAAGTACACCGATAAACTCATCTTT. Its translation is CALEAPIHRVPYWGKYTDKLIF.

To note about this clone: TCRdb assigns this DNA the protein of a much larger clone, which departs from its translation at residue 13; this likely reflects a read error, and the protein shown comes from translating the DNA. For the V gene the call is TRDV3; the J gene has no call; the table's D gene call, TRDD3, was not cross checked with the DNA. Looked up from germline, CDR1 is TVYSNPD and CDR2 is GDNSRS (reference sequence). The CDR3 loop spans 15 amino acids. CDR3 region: CAFPARRIVADKPIF. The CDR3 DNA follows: TGTGCCTTCCCGGCCCGGCGGATAGTCGCCGATAAACCCATCTTT.

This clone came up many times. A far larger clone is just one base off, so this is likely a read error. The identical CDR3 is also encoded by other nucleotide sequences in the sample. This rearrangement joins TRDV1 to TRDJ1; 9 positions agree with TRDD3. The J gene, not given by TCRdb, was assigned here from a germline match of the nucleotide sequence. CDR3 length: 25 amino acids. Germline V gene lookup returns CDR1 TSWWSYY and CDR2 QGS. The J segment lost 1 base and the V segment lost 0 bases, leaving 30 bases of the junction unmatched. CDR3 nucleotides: TGTGCTCTTGGGGAACTTTTGAGAGGAGCTACTTTGCTGGGGGATTACTGGGGGTTCACCGATAAACTCATCTTT. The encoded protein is CALGELLRGATLLGDYWGFTDKLIF.

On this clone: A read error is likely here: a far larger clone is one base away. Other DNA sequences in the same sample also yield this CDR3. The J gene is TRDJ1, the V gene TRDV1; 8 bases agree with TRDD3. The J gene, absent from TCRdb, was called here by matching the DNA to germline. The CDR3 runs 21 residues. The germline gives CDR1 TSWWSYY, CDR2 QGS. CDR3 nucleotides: TGTGCCCTTGGGGAAACTTTCCTAGCTACTGGGGGTCAGATGTACACCGATAAACTCATCTTT. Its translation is CALGETFLATGGQMYTDKLIF.

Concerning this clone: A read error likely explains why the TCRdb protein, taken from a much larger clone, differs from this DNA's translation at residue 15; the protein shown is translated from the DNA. CDR3 DNA: TGTGCTCTTGGGGACGCCTTTTACTGGGGGATACACCGCTACGCCGATAAACTCATCTTT. Translating it yields CALGDAFYWGIHRYADKLIF. The gene calls are TRDV1 and TRDJ1, with TRDD3 identical over 12 bases. TCRdb lists no J gene, so it was determined here by aligning the DNA to germline. The CDR3 consists of 20 residues. With 3 bases clipped from V and 3 bases from J, the junction kept 17 bases outside the gene matches. Germline CDR1 is TSWWSYY and CDR2 is QGS.

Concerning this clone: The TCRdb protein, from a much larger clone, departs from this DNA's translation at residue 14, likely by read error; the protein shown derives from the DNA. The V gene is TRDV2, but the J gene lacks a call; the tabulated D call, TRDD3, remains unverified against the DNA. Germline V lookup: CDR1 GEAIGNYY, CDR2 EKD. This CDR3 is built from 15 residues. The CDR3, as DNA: TGTGCCTGTAACCAACTGGGGGAACCCACCGATAAACTCACCTTT. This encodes CACNQLGEPTDKLTF.

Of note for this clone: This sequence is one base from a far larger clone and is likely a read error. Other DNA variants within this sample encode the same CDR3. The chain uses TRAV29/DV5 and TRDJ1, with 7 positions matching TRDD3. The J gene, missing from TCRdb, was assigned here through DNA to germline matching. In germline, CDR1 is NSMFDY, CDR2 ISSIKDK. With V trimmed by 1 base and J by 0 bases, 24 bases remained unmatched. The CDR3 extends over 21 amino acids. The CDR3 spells CAASRGRKVLGIDSYTDKLIF. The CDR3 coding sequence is TGTGCAGCAAGCAGAGGGCGGAAAGTACTGGGGATCGACTCATACACCGATAAACTCATCTTT.

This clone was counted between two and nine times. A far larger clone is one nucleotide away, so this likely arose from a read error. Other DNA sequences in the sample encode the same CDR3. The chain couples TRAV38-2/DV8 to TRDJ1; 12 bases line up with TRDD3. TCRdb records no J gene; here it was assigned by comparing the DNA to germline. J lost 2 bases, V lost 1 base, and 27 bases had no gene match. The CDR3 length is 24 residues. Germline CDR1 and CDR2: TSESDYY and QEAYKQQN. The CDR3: CAYRSFEYFQATYWGIPATDKLIF. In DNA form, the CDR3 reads TGTGCTTATAGGAGCTTCGAATACTTCCAAGCTACGTACTGGGGGATACCGGCTACCGATAAACTCATCTTT.

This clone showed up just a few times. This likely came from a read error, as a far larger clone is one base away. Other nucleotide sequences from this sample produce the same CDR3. CDR3 protein: CALGELTNIVGGYHPDKLIF. The DNA for the CDR3 is TGTGCTCTCGGGGAACTAACCAATATCGTTGGGGGATACCACCCCGATAAACTCATCTTT. The chain employs TRDV1 and TRDJ1, with TRDD3 matching 10 bases. Because TCRdb records no J gene, it was assigned here through a match of the DNA to germline. The germline CDR1 and CDR2 sequences are TSWWSYY and QGS. This CDR3 is 20 amino acids long.

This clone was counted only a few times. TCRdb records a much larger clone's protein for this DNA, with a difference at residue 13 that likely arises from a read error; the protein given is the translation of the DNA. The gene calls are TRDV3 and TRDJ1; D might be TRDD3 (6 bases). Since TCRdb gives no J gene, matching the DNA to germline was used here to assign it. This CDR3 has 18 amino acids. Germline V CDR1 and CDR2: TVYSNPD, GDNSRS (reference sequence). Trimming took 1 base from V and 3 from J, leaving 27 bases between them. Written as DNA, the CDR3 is TGTGCCTTTAAGGACTACGTTGGGGGTTACCGAGACGCCGATAAACTCATCTTT. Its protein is CAFKDYVGGYRDADKLIF. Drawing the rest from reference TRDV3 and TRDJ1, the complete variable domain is CDKVTQSSPDQTVASGSEVVLLCTYDTVYSNPDLFWYRIRPDYSFQFVFYGDNSRSEGADFTQGRFSVKHILTQKAFHLVISPVRTEDSATYYCAFKDYVGGYRDADKLIFGKGTRVTVEP.

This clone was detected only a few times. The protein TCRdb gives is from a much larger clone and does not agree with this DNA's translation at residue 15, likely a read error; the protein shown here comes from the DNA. CDR3 nucleotides: TGTGCTTATAGTTCCCCCCTACTTGGGGGATACGCGGGCCAGGGCGATAAACTCATCTTT. It specifies CAYSSPLLGGYAGQGDKLIF. The rearrangement links TRAV38-2/DV8 to TRDJ1, with 11 positions matching TRDD3. TCRdb is silent on the J gene; assignment here came from matching the DNA to germline. The trim removed 5 bases at V and 4 bases at J, leaving 22 bases unmatched. CDR1 and CDR2 from the germline V gene are TSESDYY and QEAYKQQN. The CDR3 length is 20 residues.

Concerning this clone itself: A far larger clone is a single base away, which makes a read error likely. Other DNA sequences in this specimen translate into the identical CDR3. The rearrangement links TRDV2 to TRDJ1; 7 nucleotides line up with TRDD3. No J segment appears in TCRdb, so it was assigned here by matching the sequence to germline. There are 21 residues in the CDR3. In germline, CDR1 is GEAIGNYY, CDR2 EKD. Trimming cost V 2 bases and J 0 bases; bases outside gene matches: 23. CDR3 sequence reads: CACDKLRGGNASTLYTDKLIF. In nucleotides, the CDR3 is TGTGCCTGTGACAAACTGCGTGGGGGAAACGCGTCTACCCTGTACACCGATAAACTCATCTTT.

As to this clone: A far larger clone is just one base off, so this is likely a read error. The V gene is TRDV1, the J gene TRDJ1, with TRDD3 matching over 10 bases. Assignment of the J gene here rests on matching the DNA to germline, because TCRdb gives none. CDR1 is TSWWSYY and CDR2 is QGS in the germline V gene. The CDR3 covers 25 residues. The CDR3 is CALGELAFFRWPGYVGDTNSDKLIF. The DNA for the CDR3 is TGTGCCCTTGGGGAACTAGCCTTTTTTCGTTGGCCGGGGTATGTGGGGGATACTAATTCCGATAAACTCATCTTT.

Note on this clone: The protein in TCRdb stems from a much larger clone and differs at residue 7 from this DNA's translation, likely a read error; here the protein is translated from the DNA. The CDR3 DNA reads as TGTGCCTTTCAGCGCCCGCCACTGGGGGATACGCATGAGGGCACCGATAAACTCATCTTT. Amino acid sequence: CAFQRPPLGDTHEGTDKLIF. This rearrangement joins TRDV3 to TRDJ1, with 13 nucleotides matching TRDD3. The J gene, left out of TCRdb, was set here by checking the DNA against germline. After removal of 2 bases from V and 1 base from J, the junction contained 19 bases not matched to a gene. The germline V gene has CDR1 TVYSNPD and CDR2 GDNSRS (reference sequence). The CDR3 length is 20 residues.

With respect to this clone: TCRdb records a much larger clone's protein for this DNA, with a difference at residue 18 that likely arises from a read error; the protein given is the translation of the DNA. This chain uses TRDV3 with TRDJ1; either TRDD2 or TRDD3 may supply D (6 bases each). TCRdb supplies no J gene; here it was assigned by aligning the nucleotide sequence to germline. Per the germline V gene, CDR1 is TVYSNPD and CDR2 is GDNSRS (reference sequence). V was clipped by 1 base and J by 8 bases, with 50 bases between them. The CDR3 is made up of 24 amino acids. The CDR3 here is CAFKGGPSAGIKTPVYWRIQKLIF. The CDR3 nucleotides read TGTGCCTTTAAGGGGGGACCTTCCGCCGGTATAAAAACTCCCGTATACTGGAGGATACAAAAACTCATCTTT.

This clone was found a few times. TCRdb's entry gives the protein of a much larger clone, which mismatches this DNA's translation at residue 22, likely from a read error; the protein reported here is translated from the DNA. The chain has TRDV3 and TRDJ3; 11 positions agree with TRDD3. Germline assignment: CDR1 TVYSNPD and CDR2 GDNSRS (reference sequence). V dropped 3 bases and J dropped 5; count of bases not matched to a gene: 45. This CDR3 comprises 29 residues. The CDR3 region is CAFPVPSYPRSANYWGIIVGARDTRQMFF. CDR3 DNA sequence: TGTGCCTTCCCAGTGCCTTCCTACCCCAGATCCGCCAATTACTGGGGGATAATCGTCGGGGCCCGGGACACCCGACAGATGTTTTTC.

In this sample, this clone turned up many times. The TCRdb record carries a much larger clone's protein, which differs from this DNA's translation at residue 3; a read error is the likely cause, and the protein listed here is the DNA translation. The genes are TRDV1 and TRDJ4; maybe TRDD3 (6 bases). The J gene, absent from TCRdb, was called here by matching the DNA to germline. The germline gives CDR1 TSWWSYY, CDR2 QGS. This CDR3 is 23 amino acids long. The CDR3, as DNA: TGTGCTCCTGGGGAACTAGGACCCACGAGTCCCGGAACGGGTTGGGGGTTTCACAGACCCCTGATCTTT. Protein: CAPGELGPTSPGTGWGFHRPLIF.

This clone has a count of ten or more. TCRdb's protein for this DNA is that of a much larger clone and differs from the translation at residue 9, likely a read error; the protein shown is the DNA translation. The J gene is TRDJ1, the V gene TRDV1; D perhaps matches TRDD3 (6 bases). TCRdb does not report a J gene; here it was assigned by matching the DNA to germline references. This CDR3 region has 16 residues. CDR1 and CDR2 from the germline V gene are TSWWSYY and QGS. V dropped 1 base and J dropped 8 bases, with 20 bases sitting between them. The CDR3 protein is CALGEPLWGGSPKLIF. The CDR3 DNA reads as TGTGCTCTTGGGGAACCCCTCTGGGGTGGAAGCCCAAAACTCATCTTT.

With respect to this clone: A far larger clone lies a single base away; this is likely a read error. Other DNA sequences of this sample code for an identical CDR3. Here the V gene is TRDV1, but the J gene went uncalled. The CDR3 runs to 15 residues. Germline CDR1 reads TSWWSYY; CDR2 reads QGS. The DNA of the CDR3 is TGTGCTCTTGGGGTCCTCCGGATATCCTCTCCCAAACTCATCTTC. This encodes CALGVLRISSPKLIF.

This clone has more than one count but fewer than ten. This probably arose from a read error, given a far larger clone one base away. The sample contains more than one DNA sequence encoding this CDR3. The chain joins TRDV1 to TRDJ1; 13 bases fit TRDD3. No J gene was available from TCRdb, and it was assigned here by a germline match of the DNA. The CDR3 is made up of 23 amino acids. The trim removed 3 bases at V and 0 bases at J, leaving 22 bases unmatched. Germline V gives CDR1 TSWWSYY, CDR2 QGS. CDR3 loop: CALGDPTPSRTGGYAGYTDKLIF. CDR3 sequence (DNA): TGTGCTCTTGGGGACCCGACTCCATCCCGTACTGGGGGATACGCGGGGTACACCGATAAACTCATCTTT.

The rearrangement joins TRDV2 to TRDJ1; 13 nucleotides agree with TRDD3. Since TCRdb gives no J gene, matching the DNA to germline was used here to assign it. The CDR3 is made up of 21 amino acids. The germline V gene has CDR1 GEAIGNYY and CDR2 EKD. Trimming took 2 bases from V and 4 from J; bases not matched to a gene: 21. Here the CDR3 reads CACDIITGGYAKKKHSDKLIF. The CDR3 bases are TGTGCCTGTGACATTATAACTGGGGGATACGCTAAGAAAAAGCATAGCGATAAACTCATCTTT.

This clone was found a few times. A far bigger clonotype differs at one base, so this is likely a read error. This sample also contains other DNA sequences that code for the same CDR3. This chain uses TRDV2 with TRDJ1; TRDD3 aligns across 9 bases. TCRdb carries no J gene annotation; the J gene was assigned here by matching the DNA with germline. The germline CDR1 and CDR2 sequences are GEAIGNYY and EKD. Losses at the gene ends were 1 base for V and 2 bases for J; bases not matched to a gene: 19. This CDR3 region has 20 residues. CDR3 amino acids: CACDTEEVRGYEGVTDKLIF. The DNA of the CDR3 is TGTGCCTGTGACACTGAGGAAGTACGGGGATACGAGGGGGTTACCGATAAACTCATCTTT.

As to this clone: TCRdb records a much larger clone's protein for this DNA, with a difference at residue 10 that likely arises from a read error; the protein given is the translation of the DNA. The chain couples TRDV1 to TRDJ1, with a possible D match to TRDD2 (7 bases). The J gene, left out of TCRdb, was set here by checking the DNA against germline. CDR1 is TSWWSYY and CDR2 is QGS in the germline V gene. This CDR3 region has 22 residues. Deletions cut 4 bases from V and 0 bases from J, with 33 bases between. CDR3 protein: CALGAFVPTSSWGARYTDKLIF. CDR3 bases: TGTGCTCTTGGGGCCTTCGTTCCTACATCGAGTTGGGGGGCCCGGTACACCGATAAACTCATCTTT.

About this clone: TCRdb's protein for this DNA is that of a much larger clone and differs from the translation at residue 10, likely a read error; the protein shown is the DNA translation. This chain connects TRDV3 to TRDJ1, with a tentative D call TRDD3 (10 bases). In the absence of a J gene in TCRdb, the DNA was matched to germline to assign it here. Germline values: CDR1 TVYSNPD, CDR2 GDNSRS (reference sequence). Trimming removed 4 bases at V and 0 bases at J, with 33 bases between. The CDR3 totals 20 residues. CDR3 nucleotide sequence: TGTGCCTCTAGCCCTTCCTACGATACGTCTACTGGGGGATACACCGATAAACTCATCTTT. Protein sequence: CASSPSYDTSTGGYTDKLIF.